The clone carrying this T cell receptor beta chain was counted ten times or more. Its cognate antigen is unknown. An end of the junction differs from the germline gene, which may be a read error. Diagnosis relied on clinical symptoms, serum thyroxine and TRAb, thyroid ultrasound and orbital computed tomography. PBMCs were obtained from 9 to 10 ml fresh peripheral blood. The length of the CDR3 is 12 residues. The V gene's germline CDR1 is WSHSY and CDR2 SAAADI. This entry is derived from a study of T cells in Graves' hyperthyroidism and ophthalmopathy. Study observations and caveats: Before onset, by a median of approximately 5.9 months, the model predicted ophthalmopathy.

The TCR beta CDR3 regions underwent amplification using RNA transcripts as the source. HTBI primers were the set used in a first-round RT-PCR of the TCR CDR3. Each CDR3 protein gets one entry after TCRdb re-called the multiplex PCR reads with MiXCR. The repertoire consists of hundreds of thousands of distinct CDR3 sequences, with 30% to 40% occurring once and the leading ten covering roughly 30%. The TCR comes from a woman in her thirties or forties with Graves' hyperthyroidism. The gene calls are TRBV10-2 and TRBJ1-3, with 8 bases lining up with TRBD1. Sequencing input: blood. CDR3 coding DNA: TGCGCCAGCAGTGAGAATTGGGACAGGATCTCTTTT. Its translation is CASSENWDRISF.